The sequence of this T cell receptor (beta chain) was determined in a study of shared clonotypes between healthy human individuals. Background on the study: The people who gave samples were a couple of women and three men aged 18 to 49. Whole-study results and caveats: Naive CD4 clonotypes were shared across a handful of donors at approximately 5.3%. The study sampled only blood, and tissue repertoires likely differ.

Naive CD8 isolation took CD45RO-negative cells positively selected for CCR7 and excluded terminally differentiated effector memory CD45RA+ cells. This CDR3 has 16 residues. Germline V gene lookup returns CDR1 LGHNT and CDR2 FRNRAP. V shed 2 bases and J shed 1 base, with 14 bases lying between them. As regards this clone: Its specificity is unknown.

Sequencing used immunoSEQ multiplex PCR; TCRdb keeps in-frame clones, though not all of them. The sample includes around 1.9 million clones, about 94% of them seen just once. This clonotype was obtained from a young man in good health. Some clones in this sample may be carry-over from other donors' samples. The sequenced sample consisted of naive CD8+ T cells from PBMCs. V is TRBV12-5 and J is TRBJ1-1, with D perhaps matching TRBD1 (6 bases). DNA of the CDR3: TGTGCTAGTGGTTTGACCCCCGGAGGGGGGAACACTGAAGCTTTCTTT. It is translated as CASGLTPGGGNTEAFF. The variable domain in full, completed from reference TRBV12-5 and TRBJ1-1, reads DARVTQTPRHKVTEMGQEVTMRCQPILGHNTVFWYRQTMMQGLELLAYFRNRAPLDDSGMPKDRFSAEMPDATLATLKIQPSEPRDSAVYFCASGLTPGGGNTEAFFGQGTRLTVV.